The TCR beta chain described here comes from a study of blood T cell repertoires in COVID-19. The wider study: Specimens from acute and convalescent COVID-19 originated in the United States, Italy and Spain. Sample material is recorded as cDNA or gDNA derived from T cells, B-cell-depleted T cells, or PBMCs.

This clone was detected once. Original handling: Amplification of reference gene primers was used by the study to estimate nucleated cell counts. Sequenced by immunoSEQ multiplex PCR; TCRdb stores in-frame clones only, minus some. V, J and clone size are those of that table, while D and trimming were read from the DNA. The sample lists about 11,000 clones; around 78% were seen once. J lost 6 bases, V lost 4 bases, and 6 bases had no gene match. This CDR3 contains 15 residues. Germline V gene sequence: CDR1 KGHDR, CDR2 SFDVKD. This clonotype was sampled from a human donor in a cohort sampled during active COVID-19. Specimen: peripheral blood. The chain joins TRBV24-1 to TRBJ2-1; TRBD1 agrees at 9 bases. CDR3 amino acids: CATSDLGQGSNEQFF. The CDR3 coding sequence is TGTGCCACCAGTGACTTGGGACAGGGAAGCAATGAGCAGTTCTTC.